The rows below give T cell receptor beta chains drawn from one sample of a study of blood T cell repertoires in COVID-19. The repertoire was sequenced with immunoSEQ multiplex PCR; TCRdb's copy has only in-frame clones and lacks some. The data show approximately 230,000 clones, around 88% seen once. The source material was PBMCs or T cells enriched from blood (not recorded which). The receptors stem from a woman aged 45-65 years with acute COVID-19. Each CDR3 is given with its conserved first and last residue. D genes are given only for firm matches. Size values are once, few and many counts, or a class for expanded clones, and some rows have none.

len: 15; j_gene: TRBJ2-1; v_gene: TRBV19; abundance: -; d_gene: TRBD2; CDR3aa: CASRLSAGGSNEQFF; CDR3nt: TGTGCCAGCCGCCTCTCCGCGGGAGGATCCAATGAGCAGTTCTTC
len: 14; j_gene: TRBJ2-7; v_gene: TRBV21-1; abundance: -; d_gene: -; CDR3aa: CASRDGRARYEQYF; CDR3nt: TGTGCCAGCCGAGACGGGAGGGCCAGGTACGAGCAGTACTTC
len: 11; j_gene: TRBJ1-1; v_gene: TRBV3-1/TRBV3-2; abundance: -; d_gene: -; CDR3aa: CASSRGAEAFF; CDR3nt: TGTGCCAGCAGCCGGGGGGCTGAAGCTTTCTTT
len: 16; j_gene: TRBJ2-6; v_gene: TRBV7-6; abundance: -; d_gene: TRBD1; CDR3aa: CASSFIDRVGANVLTF; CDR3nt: TGTGCCAGCAGCTTTATTGACAGGGTAGGGGCCAACGTCCTGACTTTC
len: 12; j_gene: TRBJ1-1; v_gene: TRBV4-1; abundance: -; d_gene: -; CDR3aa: CASSAGQSEAFF; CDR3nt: TGCGCCAGCAGCGCCGGACAGTCTGAAGCTTTCTTT
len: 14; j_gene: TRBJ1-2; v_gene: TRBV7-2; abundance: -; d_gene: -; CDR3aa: CASSLVIGGDGYTF; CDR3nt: TGTGCCAGCAGCTTAGTGATCGGGGGGGATGGCTACACCTTC
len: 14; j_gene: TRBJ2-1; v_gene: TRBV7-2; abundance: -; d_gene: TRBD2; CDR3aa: CASSSGGSRNEQFF; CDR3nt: TGTGCCAGCAGCTCCGGCGGGAGTAGGAATGAGCAGTTCTTC
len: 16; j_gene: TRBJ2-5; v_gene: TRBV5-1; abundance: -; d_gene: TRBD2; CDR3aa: CASSDGRTSGTETQYF; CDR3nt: TGCGCCAGCAGCGACGGAAGGACTAGCGGGACGGAGACCCAGTACTTC
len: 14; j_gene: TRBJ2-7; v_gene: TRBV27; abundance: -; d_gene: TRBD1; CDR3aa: CASSYDRGSYEQYF; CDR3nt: TGTGCCAGCTCCTATGACAGGGGTAGCTACGAGCAGTACTTC
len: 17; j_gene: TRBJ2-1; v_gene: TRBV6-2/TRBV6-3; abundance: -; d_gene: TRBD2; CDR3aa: CASSFLAGGVSYNEQFF; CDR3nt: TGTGCCAGCAGTTTCCTAGCGGGAGGGGTCTCCTACAATGAGCAGTTCTTC
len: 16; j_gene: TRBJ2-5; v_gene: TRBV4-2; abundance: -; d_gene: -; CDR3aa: CASSYQGGQGRETQYF; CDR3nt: TGTGCCAGCAGCTATCAGGGAGGCCAGGGCAGAGAGACCCAGTACTTC
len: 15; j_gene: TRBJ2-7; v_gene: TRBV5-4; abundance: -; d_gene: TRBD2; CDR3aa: CASSLRTSGQDEQYF; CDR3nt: TGTGCCAGCAGCTTAAGGACTAGCGGGCAGGACGAGCAGTACTTC
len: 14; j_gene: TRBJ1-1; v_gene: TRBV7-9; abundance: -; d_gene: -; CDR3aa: CASSNGQQNTEAFF; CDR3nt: TGTGCCAGCAGCAATGGACAGCAGAACACTGAAGCTTTCTTT
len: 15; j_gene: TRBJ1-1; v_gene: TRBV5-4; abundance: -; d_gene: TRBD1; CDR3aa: CASSFGTGMNTEAFF; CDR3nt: TGTGCCAGCAGCTTCGGGACAGGGATGAACACTGAAGCTTTCTTT
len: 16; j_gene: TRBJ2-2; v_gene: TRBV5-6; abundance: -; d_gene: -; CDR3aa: CASSYLATGITGELFF; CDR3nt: TGTGCCAGCAGCTACCTAGCGACGGGCATTACCGGGGAGCTGTTTTTT
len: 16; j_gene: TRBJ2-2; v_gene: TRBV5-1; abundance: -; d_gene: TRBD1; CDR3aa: CASSFGGQGRTGELFF; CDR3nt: TGCGCCAGCAGCTTCGGAGGACAGGGAAGAACCGGGGAGCTGTTTTTT
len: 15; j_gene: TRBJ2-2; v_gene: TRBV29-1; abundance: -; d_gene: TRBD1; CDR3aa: CSVEPRTGGPGELFF; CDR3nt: TGCAGCGTTGAACCTCGGACAGGGGGCCCCGGGGAGCTGTTTTTT
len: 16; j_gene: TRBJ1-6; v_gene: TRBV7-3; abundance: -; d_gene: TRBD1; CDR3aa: CASSLRPQGNNSPLHF; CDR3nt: TGTGCCAGCAGCTTAAGGCCACAGGGGAATAATTCACCCCTCCACTTT
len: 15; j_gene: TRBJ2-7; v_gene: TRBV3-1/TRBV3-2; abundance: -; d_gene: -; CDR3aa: CASSQLVAATYEQYF; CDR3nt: TGTGCCAGCAGCCAATTAGTTGCGGCAACCTACGAGCAGTACTTC
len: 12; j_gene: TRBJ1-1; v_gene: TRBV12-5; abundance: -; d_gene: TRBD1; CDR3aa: CASGSPDRRAFF; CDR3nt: TGTGCTAGTGGTTCCCCGGACAGGCGGGCTTTCTTT
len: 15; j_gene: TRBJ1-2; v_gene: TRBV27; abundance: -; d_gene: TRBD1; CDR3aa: CASSASGTGGIGYTF; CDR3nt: TGTGCCAGCAGTGCCTCCGGGACAGGGGGCATCGGCTACACCTTC
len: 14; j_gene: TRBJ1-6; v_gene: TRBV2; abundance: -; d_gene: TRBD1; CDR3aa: CASSGGQGKSPLHF; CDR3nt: TGTGCCAGCAGTGGGGGACAGGGAAAATCACCCCTCCACTTT
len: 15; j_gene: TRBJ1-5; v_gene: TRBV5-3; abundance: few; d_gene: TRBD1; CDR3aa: CARSWDRGRHQPQHF; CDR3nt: TGTGCCAGAAGCTGGGACAGGGGGAGACATCAGCCCCAGCATTTT
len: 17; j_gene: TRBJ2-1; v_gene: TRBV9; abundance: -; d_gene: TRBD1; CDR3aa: CASSVGRQGRSSDEQFF; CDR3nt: TGTGCCAGCAGCGTAGGGAGACAGGGAAGGAGTTCGGATGAGCAGTTCTTC
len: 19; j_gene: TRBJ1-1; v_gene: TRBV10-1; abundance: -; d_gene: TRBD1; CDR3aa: CASSESLGQGARVNTEAFF; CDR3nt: TGCGCCAGCAGTGAGTCGCTAGGACAGGGGGCTCGGGTGAACACTGAAGCTTTCTTT
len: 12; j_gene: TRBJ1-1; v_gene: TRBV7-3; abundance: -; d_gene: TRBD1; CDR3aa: CASSPGGAVTFF; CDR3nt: TGTGCCAGCAGCCCAGGGGGAGCTGTAACTTTCTTT
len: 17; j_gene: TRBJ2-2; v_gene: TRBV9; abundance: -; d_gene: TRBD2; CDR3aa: CASSAYLAGVSGGELFF; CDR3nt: TGTGCCAGCAGCGCCTATCTAGCGGGAGTATCTGGCGGGGAGCTGTTTTTT
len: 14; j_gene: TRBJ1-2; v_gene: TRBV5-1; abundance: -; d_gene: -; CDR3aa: CASSLASHNVGYTF; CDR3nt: TGCGCCAGCAGCTTGGCCAGTCATAACGTCGGCTACACCTTC
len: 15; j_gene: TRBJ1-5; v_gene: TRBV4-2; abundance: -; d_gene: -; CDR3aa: CASLTGTTSNQPQHF; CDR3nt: TGTGCCAGCTTAACCGGGACAACAAGCAATCAGCCCCAGCATTTT
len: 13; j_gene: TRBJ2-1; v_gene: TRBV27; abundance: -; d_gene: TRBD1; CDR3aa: CASGRDSYNEQFF; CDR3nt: TGTGCCAGCGGCCGGGACAGCTACAATGAGCAGTTCTTC
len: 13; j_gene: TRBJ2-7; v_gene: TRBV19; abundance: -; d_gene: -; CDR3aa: CASSPQTGYEQYF; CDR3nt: TGTGCCAGTAGTCCCCAGACAGGTTACGAGCAGTACTTC
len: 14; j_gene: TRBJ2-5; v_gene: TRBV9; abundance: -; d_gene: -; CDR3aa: CASSVGTRQETQYF; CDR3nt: TGTGCCAGCAGCGTAGGGACAAGGCAAGAGACCCAGTACTTC
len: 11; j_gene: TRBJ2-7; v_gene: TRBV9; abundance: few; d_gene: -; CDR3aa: CASSINREQYF; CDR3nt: TGTGCCAGCAGCATTAACAGGGAGCAGTACTTC
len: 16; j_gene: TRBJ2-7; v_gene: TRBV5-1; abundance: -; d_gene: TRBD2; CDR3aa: CASSLRLTSGILEQYF; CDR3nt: TGCGCCAGCAGCTTGAGATTGACTAGCGGGATTCTCGAGCAGTACTTC
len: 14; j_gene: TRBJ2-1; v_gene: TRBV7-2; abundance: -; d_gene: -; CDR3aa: CASSPPLRYNEQFF; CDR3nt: TGTGCCAGCAGTCCCCCTCTGAGGTACAATGAGCAGTTCTTC
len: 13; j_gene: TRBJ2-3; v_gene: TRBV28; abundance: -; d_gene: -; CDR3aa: CASSSGQTDTQYF; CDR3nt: TGTGCCAGCAGTTCCGGACAGACAGATACGCAGTATTTT
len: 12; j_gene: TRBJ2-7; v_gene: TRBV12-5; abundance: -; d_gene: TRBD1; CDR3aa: CASGTGGHEQYF; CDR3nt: TGTGCTAGTGGGACAGGGGGCCACGAGCAGTACTTC
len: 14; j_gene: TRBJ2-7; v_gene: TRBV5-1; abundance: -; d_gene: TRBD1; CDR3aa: CASRSQGYAYEQYF; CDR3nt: TGCGCCAGCAGATCACAGGGGTATGCCTACGAGCAGTACTTC
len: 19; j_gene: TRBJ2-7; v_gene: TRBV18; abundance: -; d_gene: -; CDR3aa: CASSPPPARGAYLSYEQYF; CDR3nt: TGTGCCAGCTCACCACCGCCCGCCCGGGGGGCTTACCTATCCTACGAGCAGTACTTC
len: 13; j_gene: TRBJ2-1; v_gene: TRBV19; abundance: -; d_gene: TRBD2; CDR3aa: CASSRAGVAEQFF; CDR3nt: TGTGCCAGTAGTAGAGCGGGAGTAGCAGAGCAGTTCTTC
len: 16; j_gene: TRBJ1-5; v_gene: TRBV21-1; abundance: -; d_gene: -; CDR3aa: CASSTADRGFNQPQHF; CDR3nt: TGTGCCAGCAGCACCGCTGACAGGGGATTCAATCAGCCCCAGCATTTT
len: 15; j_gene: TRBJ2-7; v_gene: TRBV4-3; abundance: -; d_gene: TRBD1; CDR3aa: CASSQESGQSYEQYF; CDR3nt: TGCGCCAGCAGCCAAGAATCGGGACAGTCCTACGAGCAGTACTTC
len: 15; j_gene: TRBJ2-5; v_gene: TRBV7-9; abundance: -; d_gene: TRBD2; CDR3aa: CASSPPYGREETQYF; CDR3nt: TGTGCCAGCAGCCCCCCCTACGGGAGGGAAGAGACCCAGTACTTC
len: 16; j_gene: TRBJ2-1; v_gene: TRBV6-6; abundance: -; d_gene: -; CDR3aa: CASSYLTGTSYNEQFF; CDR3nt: TGTGCCAGCAGTTACCTGACAGGGACTTCATACAATGAGCAGTTCTTC
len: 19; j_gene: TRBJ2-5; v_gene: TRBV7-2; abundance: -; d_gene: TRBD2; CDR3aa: CASSLSRSSSGLSGETQYF; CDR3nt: TGTGCCAGCAGCTTAAGTAGATCGTCTAGCGGCCTCTCAGGAGAGACCCAGTACTTC
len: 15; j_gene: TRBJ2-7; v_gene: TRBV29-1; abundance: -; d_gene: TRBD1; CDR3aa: CSVARGTGVTYEQYF; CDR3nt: TGCAGCGTTGCACGTGGGACAGGGGTGACCTACGAGCAGTACTTC
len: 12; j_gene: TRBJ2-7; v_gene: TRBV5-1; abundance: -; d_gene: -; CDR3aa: CASSFNSYEQYF; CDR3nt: TGCGCCAGCAGCTTCAACTCCTACGAGCAGTACTTC
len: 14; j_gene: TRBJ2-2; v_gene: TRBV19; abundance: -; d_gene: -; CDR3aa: CASSNPEGTGELFF; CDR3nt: TGTGCCAGTAGTAACCCGGAGGGAACCGGGGAGCTGTTTTTT
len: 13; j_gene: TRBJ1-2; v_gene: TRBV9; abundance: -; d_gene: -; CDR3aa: CASSVQGNYGYTF; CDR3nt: TGTGCCAGCAGCGTACAGGGGAACTATGGCTACACCTTC
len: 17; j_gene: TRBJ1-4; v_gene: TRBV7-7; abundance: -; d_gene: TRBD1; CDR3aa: CASSLRPRGTTNEKLFF; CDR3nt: TGTGCTAGCAGCTTACGTCCCAGGGGGACAACTAATGAAAAACTGTTTTTT
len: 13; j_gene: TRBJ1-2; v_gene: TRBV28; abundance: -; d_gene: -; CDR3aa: CASSLGGAGGYTF; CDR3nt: TGTGCCAGCAGTTTAGGGGGCGCTGGGGGCTACACCTTC